The rows below give T cell receptor beta chains drawn from one sample of a study of blood T cell repertoires in COVID-19. TCRdb keeps only in-frame clones here, not all; method: immunoSEQ multiplex PCR. The sample has around 230,000 clones; about four fifths are singletons. The sample taken for sequencing was peripheral blood. Receptors originate from an elderly woman with acute or convalescent COVID-19. The conserved cysteine and the conserved F or W are not part of the CDR3 here. The D gene is left open where the match is weak.

D,V,J,CDR3
-,TRBV25-1,TRBJ1-6,ASSDYAGSPLH
TRBD2,TRBV5-5,TRBJ2-1,ASSPRTSGGANEQF
-,TRBV6-5,TRBJ1-2,ASSRGKENYGYT
-,TRBV2,TRBJ1-2,ASRGTFNYGYT
TRBD1,TRBV5-1,TRBJ2-7,ASSPDRGREEQY
-,TRBV5-6,TRBJ2-3,ASSLAGGTDTQY
-,TRBV3-1/TRBV3-2,TRBJ2-2,ASSQERLTGELF
-,TRBV5-4,TRBJ2-1,ASSLAQGTRGEQF
TRBD1,TRBV28,TRBJ1-5,ASSDIGTGWFQGNQPQH
-,TRBV28,TRBJ1-5,ASSPRDIYSNQPQH
TRBD1,TRBV18,TRBJ2-1,ASSPRDRDNEQF
-,TRBV3-1/TRBV3-2,TRBJ1-1,ASSQTPLRSTEAF
TRBD1,TRBV24-1,TRBJ1-5,ATSEGQAAQPQH
-,TRBV19,TRBJ1-2,ASTSPDRYYGYT
-,TRBV18,TRBJ2-3,ASSPRQGGDTQY
-,TRBV7-9,TRBJ2-1,ASSFVGGPDEQF
TRBD1,TRBV19,TRBJ1-5,ASSPPGTGGLRGNQPQH
TRBD2,TRBV9,TRBJ2-5,ASSVAPPGLAGEQETQY
TRBD1,TRBV6-5,TRBJ2-7,ASSYGTGVYEQY
-,TRBV2,TRBJ2-7,ASTWEGVGEQY
TRBD1,TRBV2,TRBJ1-5,ASSATGGPSLNQPQH
TRBD2,TRBV24-1,TRBJ2-5,ATSEGGGVETQY
-,TRBV28,TRBJ1-4,ASSFDGPLRMF
-,TRBV27,TRBJ1-4,ASSLSGVGEKLF
-,TRBV5-4,TRBJ2-5,ASSSEWTKETQY
-,TRBV19,TRBJ1-2,ASSQQGSIGYT
-,TRBV6-4,TRBJ2-1,ASSGGLNEQF
TRBD1,TRBV11-2,TRBJ1-6,ASSFQQGGYSPLH
TRBD1,TRBV29-1,TRBJ1-2,SVALGQGRGYT
TRBD1,TRBV19,TRBJ1-2,ASTLTTGGSYGYT
TRBD2,TRBV18,TRBJ2-5,ASSPSSSGETQY
TRBD1,TRBV10-1,TRBJ1-1,ASSRGQGIPEAF
TRBD1,TRBV28,TRBJ1-2,ASSIPGTGYLGGYT
-,TRBV28,TRBJ1-1,ASRFGGAEAF
-,TRBV21-1,TRBJ1-2,AIGGVSNYGYT
TRBD2,TRBV18,TRBJ2-5,ASSPPPSGGNQETQY
-,TRBV5-1,TRBJ1-2,ASSLLSGRDYGYT
TRBD1,TRBV18,TRBJ1-1,ASSPRTGVNTEAF
-,TRBV28,TRBJ1-6,ASTGARGAGSPLH
-,TRBV28,TRBJ2-7,ASSPPGHNYEQY
-,TRBV5-8,TRBJ1-2,ASSPTLILNGYT
-,TRBV27,TRBJ1-5,ASSFPRQPEHSNQPQH
-,TRBV19,TRBJ2-7,ASSNPDRGLYEQY
TRBD1,TRBV29-1,TRBJ1-1,SVDRGSTEAF
TRBD1,TRBV7-8,TRBJ1-2,ASSLDRDYGYT
TRBD1,TRBV28,TRBJ1-2,ASTRGTGTVVNYGYT
-,TRBV6-1,TRBJ2-7,ASSESGRVDEQY
-,TRBV9,TRBJ1-3,ASSEGGWGNTIY
TRBD2,TRBV5-1,TRBJ2-3,ASSLRAGDSTDTQY
TRBD1,TRBV6-5,TRBJ2-7,ASSRGQAHEQY
TRBD1,TRBV4-2,TRBJ1-3,ASSQEGVRQGPGNTIY
-,TRBV5-5,TRBJ2-4,ASSRGGVAKNIQY
TRBD1,TRBV5-4,TRBJ2-1,ASSSLRDRYNEQF
-,TRBV10-3,TRBJ1-3,AISSGPRDSGNTIY